This entry lists 7 T cell receptor beta chains sequenced from one sample in a study of CD8+ T cells in alopecia areata. Combined cutaneous lymph node cells underwent sorting by CD4, CD8alpha, NKG2D, NKG2ACE and additional markers. The authors extracted RNA and reverse transcribed it into cDNA as the sequencing template. Libraries were prepared by immunoSEQ multiplex PCR; TCRdb keeps only in-frame clonotypes and omits some of them. The specimen gives under 350,000 clones without singletons; the ten biggest hold more than 0.95%. Sequencing input: CD4+ T cells sorted from a lymph node. The receptors derive from a C3H/HeJ mouse with alopecia areata. As its MHC haplotype, the strain has H2-k.

This clone was detected only a few times. Here the gene names and germline are mouse. The read terminates 4 residues ahead of where the CDR3 ends, so the germline J gene completes it. This chain connects TRBV12-1 to TRBJ2-4, with TRBD1 identical over 7 bases. CDR1 is SGHSN, CDR2 HYEKVE, per germline. The CDR3 loop spans 13 amino acids. The CDR3 region is CASSHGTENTLYF. The CDR3 DNA, read in part, is TGTGCCAGCTCTCATGGGACAGAAAAC.

This clone has more than one count but fewer than ten. The listed genes are named as in mouse. The read terminates 4 residues ahead of where the CDR3 ends, so the germline J gene completes it. V is TRBV13-3 and J is TRBJ1-2; 9 positions agree with TRBD1. The CDR3 is made up of 14 amino acids. Germline loops: CDR1 NNHDY, CDR2 SYVADS. V trimming: 6 bases; J trimming: 0 bases; junction bases outside the gene matches: 3. Partial CDR3 DNA: TGTGCCAGCAAACGGGACAGGGCAAACTCC. Translation gives CASKRDRANS. The complete CDR3 sequence is CASKRDRANSDYTF.

This clone was observed a few times. The gene names here belong to mouse. The CDR3 end falls 4 residues outside the read, so it is completed with the germline J gene. The chain recombines TRBV5 with TRBJ2-1; D is possibly TRBD1 (6 bases). This CDR3 comprises 15 residues. CDR1 and CDR2 (germline): LGHNA, YNLKQL (reference sequence). V was cut by 3 bases and J by 3 bases, with 12 bases left in between. Incomplete CDR3 DNA: TGTGCCAGCAGCCAGCCCCGGGACACCTATGCT. Translated, it gives CASSQPRDTYA. The whole CDR3 region reads CASSQPRDTYAEQFF.

This clone has more than one count but fewer than ten. The genes and germline here are from mouse. The read terminates 4 residues ahead of where the CDR3 ends, so the germline J gene completes it. The rearrangement joins TRBV31 to TRBJ2-3; a weak D match, TRBD2 (6 bases). The CDR3 is 15 residues long. The V gene lost 3 bases and the J gene lost 0 bases, with 13 bases spanning the gap. Germline CDR1 reads GKSSPN; CDR2 reads SITVG. The covered CDR3 bases are TGTGCCTGGAGACCCGGGGGGTCTAGTGCAGAA. It yields the protein CAWRPGGSSAE. The whole CDR3 reads CAWRPGGSSAETLYF.

Only a few counts were recorded for this clone. Germline and genes: mouse. From the germline J gene comes the end of the CDR3, since the read stops 4 residues before it. Within the sample, other DNA sequences also encode this same CDR3. This chain uses TRBV31 with TRBJ2-3, with a tentative D call TRBD1 (5 bases). The CDR3 contains 14 residues. V lost 0 bases and J lost 0, with 7 bases in between. Per germline, CDR1 GKSSPN and CDR2 SITVG. The sequenced CDR3 bases are TGTGCCTGGAGTCTGGACAATAGTGCAGAA. It encodes CAWSLDNSAE. The CDR3, in full, reads CAWSLDNSAETLYF.

Remarks on this clone: Mouse gene names apply. The missing CDR3 end, 4 residues past where the read stops, is filled in from the germline J gene. The same CDR3 arises from other DNA sequences in this sample as well. The chain uses TRBV5 and TRBJ2-5, with 11 bases matching TRBD2. The trim removed 2 bases at V and 0 bases at J, leaving 1 base unmatched. CDR3 length equals 16 residues. Looked up from germline, CDR1 is LGHNA and CDR2 is YNLKQL (reference sequence). Partial CDR3 DNA: TGTGCCAGCAGCCAACGACTGGGGGGGAACCAAGAC. Its translation is CASSQRLGGNQD. In full, the CDR3 reads CASSQRLGGNQDTQYF.

On this clone itself: Mouse gene names apply. The read ends 4 residues before the CDR3 terminus; that terminus is restored from the germline J gene. The chain carries TRBV5 and TRBJ2-5, with 7 bases identical to TRBD1. Germline V gene sequence: CDR1 LGHNA, CDR2 YNLKQL (reference sequence). V shed 0 bases and J 2 bases; nucleotides not matched to a gene: 5. The CDR3 loop spans 16 amino acids. Incomplete CDR3 DNA: TGTGCCAGCAGCCAAGACACAGGGGACGGCCAAGAC. Protein product: CASSQDTGDGQD. The full CDR3 is CASSQDTGDGQDTQYF.